Sequencing of this T cell receptor (beta chain) was carried out in a study of shared clonotypes between healthy human individuals. Findings of the study overall: Among several donors, roughly 5.4% of naive CD4 clonotypes were found in common.

The CDR3 is 16 amino acids. CDR1 KGHSH and CDR2 LQKENI come from the germline V gene. V was clipped by 2 bases and J by 6 bases; unmatched bases: 8. Only in-frame clones appear in the TCRdb table, and some are missing; sequencing was by immunoSEQ multiplex PCR. Among roughly 1.5 million clones listed, under 99% were seen once. All donors were Caucasian adults living in Nashville, Tennessee. As regards this clone: As yet, its antigen is unknown.

The V call is TRBV18, the J call TRBJ2-7; 12 nucleotides agree with TRBD2. The sequence came from a man aged 25-45 years in good health. The specimen sequenced was naive CD4+ T cells sorted from blood. Specified subset: CD45RA+ positively selected. CDR3 coding DNA: TGTGCCAGCTCACCAAGAGTCAGGACTAGCGGGATCGAGCAGTACTTC. Encoded protein: CASSPRVRTSGIEQYF.